This T cell receptor beta chain was sequenced in a study of OX40 agonist ivuxolimab in advanced cancers. Regarding the research as a whole: Ivuxolimab, which targeted the costimulatory receptor OX40 (CD134), was an agonistic, fully human IgG2 monoclonal antibody. The paper reports the monotherapy dose-escalation portion (N of about 56 patients) of the phase I ivuxolimab trial. Of the approximately 50 dose-escalation patients, hepatocellular carcinoma was present in approximately 20, melanoma in roughly 15, renal cell carcinoma in 9 and head and neck cancer in 9. Intravenous ivuxolimab was administered to patients every 2 weeks at six dose levels: 0.01, 0.1, 0.3, 1.5, 3 and 10 mg/kg. The purpose of peripheral TCRbeta sequencing was to test whether ivuxolimab changed TCR sequence diversity and led to clonal T-cell expansion. In the dose-escalation cohort, 70% to 85% of patients were male, and the mean age was around 65 years with a range of roughly 23 to 79. Three dose-escalation patients achieved partial responses, one with hepatocellular carcinoma and two with cutaneous melanoma. Patients were allowed to have had prior anti-PD-1, anti-PD-L1 or anti-CTLA-4 therapy, and more than 35% of the dose-escalation patients had been treated with checkpoint inhibitors.

What the authors observed across the whole study: Low levels of normalized T-cell clonal expansion were also shown by some nonresponding patients. Clonal expansion of both CD4+ and CD8+ blood T cells was observed from baseline to week 6 at doses 0.1 to 3.0 mg/kg. The antigen specificity of the clonally expanded peripheral T cells was not determined. In partial responders in the 0.1-3.0 mg/kg groups, normalized peripheral clonal expansion was found to be among the lowest, especially among CD8+ T cells. After ivuxolimab, more expanded clones were found on average in CD8+ T cells than in CD4+ T cells.

The trial excluded patients who had a history of autoimmune disease or who were on systemic immunosuppression. Peripheral blood for TCR sequencing was drawn from every dose cohort at baseline, at cycle 4 day 1 and at cycle 7 day 1. Samples were obtained from an open-label, multicenter, first-in-human phase I dose-escalation trial of ivuxolimab. Adults with locally advanced or metastatic head and neck squamous cell, hepatocellular, melanoma or renal cell carcinoma were enrolled in the trial. CD4+ and CD8+ T cells were sorted separately from peripheral blood before TCR sequencing. As regards this clone: Its antigen has not been determined. Per-nucleotide qualities are absent, and no much larger clonotype sits a single base away.

To sequence the TCRbeta CDR3 region, genomic DNA was isolated from the sorted cells. The immunoSEQ Assay was used for sequencing of TCRbeta CDR3 regions. Here the immuneACCESS table is served through TCRdb, limited to in-frame sequences with V and J called. Missing clones are a known gap in these copies; in checked studies unresolved V genes cover under half, and the rest lacks a known reason. In all, the sample holds roughly 70,000 clones, and about 87% of those were seen once. Approximately 0.67% of the sample is in the top ten clones. This clonotype was obtained from an adult with an advanced solid tumor such as melanoma, head and neck, liver or kidney cancer. The starting material was CD4+ or CD8+ T cells sorted from blood, obtained in a trial of the OX40 agonist ivuxolimab.

Read as DNA, the sequence is TGTGCCAGCTCACAAAGCTCCGGGAATACAAATCAGCCCCAGCATTTT. Translated, this is CASSQSSGNTNQPQHF. The chain is made from TRBV18 and TRBJ1-5, with the D gene not confidently named. The CDR3 contains 16 residues, cysteine and phenylalanine counted. The read is trimmed to its CDR3 DNA, 48 bases read in frame from base 1. Relative to germline, V is 4 bases shorter and J is 4 bases shorter, with 17 bases between their ends. In the germline V gene, CDR1 corresponds to KGHSH and CDR2 to LQKENI.